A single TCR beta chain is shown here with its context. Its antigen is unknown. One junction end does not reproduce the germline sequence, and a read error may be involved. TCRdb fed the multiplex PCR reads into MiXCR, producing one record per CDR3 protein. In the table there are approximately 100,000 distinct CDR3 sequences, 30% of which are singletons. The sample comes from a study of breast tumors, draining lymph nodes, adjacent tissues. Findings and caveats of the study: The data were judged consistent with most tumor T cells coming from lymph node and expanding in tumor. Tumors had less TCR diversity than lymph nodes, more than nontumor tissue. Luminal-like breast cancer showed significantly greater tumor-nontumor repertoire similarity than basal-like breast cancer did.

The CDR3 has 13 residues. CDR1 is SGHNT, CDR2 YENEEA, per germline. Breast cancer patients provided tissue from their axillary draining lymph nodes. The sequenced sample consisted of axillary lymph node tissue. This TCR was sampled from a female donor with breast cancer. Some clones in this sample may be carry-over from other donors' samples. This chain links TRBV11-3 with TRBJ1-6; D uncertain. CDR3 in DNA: TGTGCCAGCGGCTTAGTGGCCGGTTCACCCCTCCACTTT. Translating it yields CASGLVAGSPLHF. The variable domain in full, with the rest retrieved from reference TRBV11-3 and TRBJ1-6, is EAGVVQSPRYKIIEKKQPVAFWCNPISGHNTLYWYLQNLGQGPELLIRYENEEAVDDSQLPKDRFSAERLKGVDSTLKIQPAELGDSAVYLCASGLVAGSPLHFGNGTRLTVT.